This T cell receptor (beta chain) was recovered during a study of cytomegalovirus exposure and HLA in healthy donors. Libraries were prepared by immunoSEQ multiplex PCR; TCRdb keeps only in-frame clonotypes and omits some of them. The data show approximately 210,000 clones, with roughly 88% seen just once and about 1.6% held by the top ten. The J segment lost 0 bases and the V segment lost 4 bases, leaving 3 bases of the junction unmatched. In germline, CDR1 is SGHRS, CDR2 YFSETQ. The length of the CDR3 is 14 residues. Sample: PBMCs. V usage is TRBV5-1 and J usage is TRBJ1-1, with 7 nucleotides matching TRBD1. The sequence was obtained from a woman aged 18-35 years in good health and CMV-seronegative. This CDR3 reads CASSTGQLNTEAFF. CDR3 DNA sequence: TGCGCCAGCAGCACGGGACAGCTGAACACTGAAGCTTTCTTT.